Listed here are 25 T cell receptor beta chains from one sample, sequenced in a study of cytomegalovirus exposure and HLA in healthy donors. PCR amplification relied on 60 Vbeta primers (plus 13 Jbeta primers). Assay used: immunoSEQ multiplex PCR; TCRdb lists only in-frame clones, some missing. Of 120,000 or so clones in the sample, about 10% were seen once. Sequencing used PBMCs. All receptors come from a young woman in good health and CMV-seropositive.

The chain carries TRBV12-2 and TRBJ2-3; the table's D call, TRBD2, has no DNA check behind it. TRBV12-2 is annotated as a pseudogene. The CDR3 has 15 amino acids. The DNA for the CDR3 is TGTGCAAGTCGCTGGACTAGCGGGAGCACAGATACGCAGTATTTT. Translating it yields CASRWTSGSTDTQYF.

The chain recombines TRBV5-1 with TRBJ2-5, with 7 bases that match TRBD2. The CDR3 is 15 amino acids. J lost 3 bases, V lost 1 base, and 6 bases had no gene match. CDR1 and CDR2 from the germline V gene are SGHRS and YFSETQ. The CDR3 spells CASSLREASKETQYF. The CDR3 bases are TGCGCCAGCAGCTTGCGGGAGGCATCTAAAGAGACCCAGTACTTC.

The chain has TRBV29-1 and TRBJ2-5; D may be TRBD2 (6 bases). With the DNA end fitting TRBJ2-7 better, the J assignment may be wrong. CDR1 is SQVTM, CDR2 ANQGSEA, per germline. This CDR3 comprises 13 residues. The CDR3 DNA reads TGCAGCGTTGACGGGGGTAGTTGGAACGAGCAGTACTTC. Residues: CSVDGGSWNEQYF.

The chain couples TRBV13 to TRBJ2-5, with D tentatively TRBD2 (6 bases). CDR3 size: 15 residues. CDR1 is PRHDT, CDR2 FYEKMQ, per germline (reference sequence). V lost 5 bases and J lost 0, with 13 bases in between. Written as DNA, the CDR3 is TGTGCCAGCAGCCCCGGCCCGGGGGACCAAGAGACCCAGTACTTC. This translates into CASSPGPGDQETQYF.

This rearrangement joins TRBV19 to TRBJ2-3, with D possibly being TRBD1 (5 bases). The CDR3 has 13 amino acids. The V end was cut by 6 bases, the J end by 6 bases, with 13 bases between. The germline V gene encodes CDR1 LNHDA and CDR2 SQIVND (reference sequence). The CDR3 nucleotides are TGTGCCAGTAGCCACACAGGAGCGGATACGCAGTATTTT. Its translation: CASSHTGADTQYF.

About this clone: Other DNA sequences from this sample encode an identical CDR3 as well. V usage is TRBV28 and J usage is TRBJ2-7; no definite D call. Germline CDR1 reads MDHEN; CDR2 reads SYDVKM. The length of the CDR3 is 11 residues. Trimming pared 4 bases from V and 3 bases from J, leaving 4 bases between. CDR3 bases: TGTGCCAGCAGTTCTAGCTACGAGCAGTACTTC. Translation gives CASSSSYEQYF.

For the CDR3, the DNA is TGTGCCAGCAGCTTGGCCCCCGGGACACGCACCCGTGGTAATGAGCAGTTCTTC. Its protein product is CASSLAPGTRTRGNEQFF. This sequence joins TRBV5-5 and TRBJ2-1; possibly TRBD1 for D (6 bases). V lost 0 bases and J 7 bases, leaving 23 bases between the germline ends. Looked up from germline, CDR1 is SGHKS and CDR2 is YYEKEE (reference sequence). The CDR3 totals 18 residues. Complete variable domain (other parts from reference TRBV5-5 and TRBJ2-1): DAGVTQSPTHLIKTRGQQVTLRCSPISGHKSVSWYQQVLGQGPQFIFQYYEKEERGRGNFPDRFSARQFPNYSSELNVNALLLGDSALYLCASSLAPGTRTRGNEQFFGPGTRLTVL.

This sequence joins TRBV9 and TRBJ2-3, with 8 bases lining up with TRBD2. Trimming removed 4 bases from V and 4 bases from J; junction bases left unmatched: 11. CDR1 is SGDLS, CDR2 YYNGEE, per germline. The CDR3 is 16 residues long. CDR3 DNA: TGTGCCAGCAGCCCCCCGGGTAGCGGGATTTCAGATACGCAGTATTTT. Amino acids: CASSPPGSGISDTQYF.

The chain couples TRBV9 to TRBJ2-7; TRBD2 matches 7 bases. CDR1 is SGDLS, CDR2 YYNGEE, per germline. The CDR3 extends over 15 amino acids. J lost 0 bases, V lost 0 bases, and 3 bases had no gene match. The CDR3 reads CASSVGPGGSYEQYF. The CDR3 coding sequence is TGTGCCAGCAGCGTAGGTCCGGGAGGCTCCTACGAGCAGTACTTC.

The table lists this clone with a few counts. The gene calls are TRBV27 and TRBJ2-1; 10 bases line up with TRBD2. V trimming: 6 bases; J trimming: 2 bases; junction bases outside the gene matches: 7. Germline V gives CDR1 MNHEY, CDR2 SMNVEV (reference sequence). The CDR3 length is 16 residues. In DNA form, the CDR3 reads TGTGCCAGCAGGGTATTAGCGGGAGGCACCTACAATGAGCAGTTCTTC. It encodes CASRVLAGGTYNEQFF.

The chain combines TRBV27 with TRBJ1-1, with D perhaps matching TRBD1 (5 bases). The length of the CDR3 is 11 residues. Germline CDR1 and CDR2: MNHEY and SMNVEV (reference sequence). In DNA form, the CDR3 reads TGTGCGGCCGGGGGAGTGGCTGAAGCTTTCTTT. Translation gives CAAGGVAEAFF.

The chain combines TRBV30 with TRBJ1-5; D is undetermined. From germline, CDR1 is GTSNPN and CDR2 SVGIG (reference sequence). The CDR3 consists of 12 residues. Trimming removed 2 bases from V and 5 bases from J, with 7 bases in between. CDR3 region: CAWSPGYQPQHF. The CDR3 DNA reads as TGTGCCTGGAGTCCCGGGTATCAGCCCCAGCATTTT.

In DNA, the CDR3 is TGTGCCAGCAGCTCTCAGGCAACTAATGAAAAACTGTTTTTT. It codes for CASSSQATNEKLFF. The chain employs TRBV11-3 and TRBJ1-4; D remains ambiguous. This CDR3 has 14 residues. V was clipped by 4 bases and J by 0 bases, with 6 bases between them. Germline V lookup: CDR1 SGHNT, CDR2 YENEEA.

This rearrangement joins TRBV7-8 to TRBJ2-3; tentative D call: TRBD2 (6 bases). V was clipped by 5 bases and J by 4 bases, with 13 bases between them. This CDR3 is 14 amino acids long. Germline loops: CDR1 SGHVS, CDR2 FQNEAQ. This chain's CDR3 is CASSQLGRSDTQYF. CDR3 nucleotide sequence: TGTGCCAGCAGCCAACTAGGGAGGTCAGATACGCAGTATTTT. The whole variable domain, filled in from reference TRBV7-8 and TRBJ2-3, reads GAGVSQSPRYKVAKRGQDVALRCDPISGHVSLFWYQQALGQGPEFLTYFQNEAQLDKSGLPSDRFFAERPEGSVSTLKIQRTQQEDSAVYLCASSQLGRSDTQYFGPGTRLTVL.

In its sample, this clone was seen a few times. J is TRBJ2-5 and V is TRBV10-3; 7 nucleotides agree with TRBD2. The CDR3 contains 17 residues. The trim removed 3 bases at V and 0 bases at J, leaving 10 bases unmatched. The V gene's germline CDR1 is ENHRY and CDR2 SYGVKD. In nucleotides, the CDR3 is TGTGCCATCAGTGACCCCGGGGTAGCGGGTAACCAAGAGACCCAGTACTTC. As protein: CAISDPGVAGNQETQYF.

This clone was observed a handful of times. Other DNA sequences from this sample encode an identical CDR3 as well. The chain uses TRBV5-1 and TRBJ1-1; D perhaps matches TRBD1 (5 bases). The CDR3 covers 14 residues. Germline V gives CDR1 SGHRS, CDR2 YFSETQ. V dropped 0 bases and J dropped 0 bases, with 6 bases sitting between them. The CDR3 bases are TGCGCCAGCAGCTTGGGACAGATGAACACTGAAGCTTTCTTT. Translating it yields CASSLGQMNTEAFF.

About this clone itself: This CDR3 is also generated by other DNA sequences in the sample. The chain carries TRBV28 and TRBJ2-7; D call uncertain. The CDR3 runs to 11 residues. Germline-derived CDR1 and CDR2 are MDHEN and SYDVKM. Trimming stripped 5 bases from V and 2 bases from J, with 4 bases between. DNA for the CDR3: TGTGCCAGCAGTCCGGCCTACGAGCAGTACTTC. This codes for CASSPAYEQYF.

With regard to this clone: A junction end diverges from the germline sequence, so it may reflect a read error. CDR3 sequence reads: CSAQAGTIHAF. The CDR3, as DNA: TGCAGTGCCCAGGCGGGGACGATTCATGCCTTC. The chain employs TRBV20-1 and TRBJ1-2; tentatively, D is TRBD1 (5 bases). Germline assignment: CDR1 DFQATT and CDR2 SNEGSKA (reference sequence). The CDR3 contains 11 residues.

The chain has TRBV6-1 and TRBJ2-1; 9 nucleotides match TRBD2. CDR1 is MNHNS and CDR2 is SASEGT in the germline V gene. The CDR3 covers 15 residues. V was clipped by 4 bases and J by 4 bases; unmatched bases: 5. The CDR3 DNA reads TGTGCCAGCAGTGTAAACAGCGGGGGGTACAATGAGCAGTTCTTC. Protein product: CASSVNSGGYNEQFF.

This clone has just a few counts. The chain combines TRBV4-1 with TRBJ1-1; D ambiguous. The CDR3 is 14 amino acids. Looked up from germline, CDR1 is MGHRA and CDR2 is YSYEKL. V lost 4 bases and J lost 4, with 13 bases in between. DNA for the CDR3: TGCGCCAGCAGCCCCACATCCTGGGCCACTGAAGCTTTCTTT. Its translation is CASSPTSWATEAFF.

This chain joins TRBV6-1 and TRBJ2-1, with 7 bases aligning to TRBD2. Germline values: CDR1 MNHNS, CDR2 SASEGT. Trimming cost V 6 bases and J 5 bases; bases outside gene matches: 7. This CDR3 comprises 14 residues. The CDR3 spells CASSSGLVDNEQFF. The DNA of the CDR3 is TGTGCCAGCAGCTCCGGACTAGTGGACAATGAGCAGTTCTTC.

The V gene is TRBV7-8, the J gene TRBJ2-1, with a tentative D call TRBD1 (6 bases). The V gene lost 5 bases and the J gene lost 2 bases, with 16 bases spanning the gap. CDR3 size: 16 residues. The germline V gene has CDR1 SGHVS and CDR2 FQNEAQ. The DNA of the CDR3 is TGTGCCAGCAGCCCTAGAGGGGGTCTCGCCTACAATGAGCAGTTCTTC. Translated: CASSPRGGLAYNEQFF.

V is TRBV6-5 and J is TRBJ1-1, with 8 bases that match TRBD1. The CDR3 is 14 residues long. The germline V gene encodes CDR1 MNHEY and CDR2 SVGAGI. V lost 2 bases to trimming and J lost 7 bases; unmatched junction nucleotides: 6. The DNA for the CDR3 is TGTGCCAGCAGTTACACAGGACAGGGTGGTGAAGCTTTCTTT. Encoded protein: CASSYTGQGGEAFF.

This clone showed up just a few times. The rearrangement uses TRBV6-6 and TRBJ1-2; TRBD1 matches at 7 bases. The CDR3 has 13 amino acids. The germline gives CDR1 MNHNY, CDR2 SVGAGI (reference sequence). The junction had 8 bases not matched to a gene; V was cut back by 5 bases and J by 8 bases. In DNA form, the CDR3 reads TGTGCCAGCAGTACCCCCAACAGGGGAGGCTACACCTTC. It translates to CASSTPNRGGYTF.

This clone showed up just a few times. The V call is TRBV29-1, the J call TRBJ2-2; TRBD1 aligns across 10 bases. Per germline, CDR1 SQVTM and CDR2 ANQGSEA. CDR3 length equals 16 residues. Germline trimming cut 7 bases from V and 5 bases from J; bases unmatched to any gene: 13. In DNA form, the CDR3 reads TGCAGCGCAGCAGCTATGGACAGGGGGGGGACCGGGGAGCTGTTTTTT. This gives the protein CSAAAMDRGGTGELFF.